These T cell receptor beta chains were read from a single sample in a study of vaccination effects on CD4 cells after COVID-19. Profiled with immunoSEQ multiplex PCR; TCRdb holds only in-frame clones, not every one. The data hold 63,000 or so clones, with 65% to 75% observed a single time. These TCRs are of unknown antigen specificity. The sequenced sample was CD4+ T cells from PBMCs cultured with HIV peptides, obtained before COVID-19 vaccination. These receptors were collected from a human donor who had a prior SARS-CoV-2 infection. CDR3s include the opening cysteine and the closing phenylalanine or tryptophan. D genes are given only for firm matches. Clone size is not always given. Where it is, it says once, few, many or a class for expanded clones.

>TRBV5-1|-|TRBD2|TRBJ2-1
TGCGCCAGCAGCTGGGCGGGGCGGGAGCAAGGTGAGCAGTTCTTC
CASSWAGREQGEQFF
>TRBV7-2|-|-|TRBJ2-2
TGTGCCAGCAGCCCGCGACCTACACCCGAGAGGGCCGGGGAGCTGTTTTTT
CASSPRPTPERAGELFF
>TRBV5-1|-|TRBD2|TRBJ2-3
TGCGCCAGCAGCCCCCTGACCCTAGCGGGAGGGGATACGCAGTATTTT
CASSPLTLAGGDTQYF
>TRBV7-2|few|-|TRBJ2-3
TGTGCCAGCAGCCCGGGGCCGGTAGATACGCAGTATTTT
CASSPGPVDTQYF
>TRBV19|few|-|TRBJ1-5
TGTGCCAGTAGCGGACAGTTCGATCAGCCCCAGCATTTT
CASSGQFDQPQHF
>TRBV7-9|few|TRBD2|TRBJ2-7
TGTGCCAGCATCGACTGGACTAGCGGGAGTGACGAGCAGTACTTC
CASIDWTSGSDEQYF
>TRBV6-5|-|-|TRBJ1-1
TGTGCCAGCAGTTACGCAGGAGACATGAACACTGAAGCTTTCTTT
CASSYAGDMNTEAFF
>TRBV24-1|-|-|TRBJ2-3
TGTGCCACCAGTGACCCCGAGGGCAGCACAGATACGCAGTATTTT
CATSDPEGSTDTQYF
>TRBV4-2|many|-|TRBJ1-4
TGTGCCAGCAGCCCCATCCCACAGGGTTTAAAACTGTTTTTT
CASSPIPQGLKLFF
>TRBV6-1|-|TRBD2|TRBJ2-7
TGTGCCAGCAGTGATGTGACTAGCGGGATCCGAACAACCATCTCCTACGAGCAGTACTTC
CASSDVTSGIRTTISYEQYF
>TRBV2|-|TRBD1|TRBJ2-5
TGTGCCAGCTACAGGGGGGAGACCCAGTACTTC
CASYRGETQYF
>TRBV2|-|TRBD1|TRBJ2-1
TGTGCCAGCAGTGCATTTTGGGACAGGGGTCGGTCGCGCGATGAGCAGTTCTTC
CASSAFWDRGRSRDEQFF
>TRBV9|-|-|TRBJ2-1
TGTGCCAGCAGCCTGGACCGGACATCGGTGCAGTTCTTC
CASSLDRTSVQFF
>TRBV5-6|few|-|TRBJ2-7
TGTGCCAGCAGCTTGGGTGGTTTGGGATTCTACGAGCAGTACTTC
CASSLGGLGFYEQYF
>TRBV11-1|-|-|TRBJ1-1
TGTGCCAGCAGCTTGAGGGGGGAGAACACTGAAGCTTTCTTT
CASSLRGENTEAFF
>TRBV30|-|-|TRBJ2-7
TGTGCCTGGAGTCCTATAAGGTGGTCAGGTGGGGCCTACGAGCAGTACTTC
CAWSPIRWSGGAYEQYF
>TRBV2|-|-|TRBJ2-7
TGTGCCAGCAACAGGTACCTAGGGTACGAGCAGTACTTC
CASNRYLGYEQYF
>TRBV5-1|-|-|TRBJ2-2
TGCGCCAGCAGCTTGGTGACTAGTCACACCGGGGAGCTGTTTTTT
CASSLVTSHTGELFF
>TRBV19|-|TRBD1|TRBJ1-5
TGTGCCAGTAGTATAATCGGGACAGGGTTCGATCAGCCCCAGCATTTT
CASSIIGTGFDQPQHF
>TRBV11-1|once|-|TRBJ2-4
TGTGCCAGCAGCTTAGCGGGGGGCGTAAACATTCAGTACTTC
CASSLAGGVNIQYF
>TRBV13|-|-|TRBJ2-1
TGTGCCAGCAGCCCCATGGGGTGGACAGAGCAGTTCTTC
CASSPMGWTEQFF
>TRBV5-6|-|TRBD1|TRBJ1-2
TGTGCCAGCAGCTTGGTACAGGGGATTGGCTACACCTTC
CASSLVQGIGYTF
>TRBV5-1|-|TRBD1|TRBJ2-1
TGCGCCAGCAGCCGGACAGGGACGGGTGAGCAGTTCTTC
CASSRTGTGEQFF
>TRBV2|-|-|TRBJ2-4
TGTGCTGTGCATAGTGGGCTCCTTAACAACATTCAGTACTTC
CAVHSGLLNNIQYF
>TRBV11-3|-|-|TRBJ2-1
TGTGCCAGCAGCTTCGGGGTTGAGAATGAGCAGTTCTTC
CASSFGVENEQFF
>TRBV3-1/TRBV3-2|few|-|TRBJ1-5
TGTGCCAGCAGCCAAGATGCAGGGCCCGATCAGCCCCAGCATTTT
CASSQDAGPDQPQHF